There are a few counts of the clone carrying this T cell receptor beta chain. Its matching antigen is unknown. The junction had 11 bases not matched to a gene; V was cut back by 5 bases and J by 6 bases. The CDR3 is made up of 16 amino acids. Germline V CDR1 and CDR2: LNHDA, SQIVND (reference sequence). The data belong to a study of identical twins. Study-level results: Out-of-frame alpha sequences shared between twins exhibited an excess of low generation probability.

TCRdb used MiXCR to reprocess the 5' RACE reads, holding one entry per CDR3 protein. The table has about 570,000 distinct CDR3 sequences, roughly 9.9% seen once. The sample was also linked to a second study, of yellow fever vaccine responses in identical twins.

The clonotype was recovered from a woman aged 18-29 years in good health. The sequenced material came from PBMCs. The chain carries TRBV19 and TRBJ2-2; 8 nucleotides line up with TRBD2. The CDR3 DNA is TGTGCCAGTAGTCCCGCCGTGGGAGCGGGGGCCGGGGAGCTGTTTTTT. Its translation is CASSPAVGAGAGELFF.